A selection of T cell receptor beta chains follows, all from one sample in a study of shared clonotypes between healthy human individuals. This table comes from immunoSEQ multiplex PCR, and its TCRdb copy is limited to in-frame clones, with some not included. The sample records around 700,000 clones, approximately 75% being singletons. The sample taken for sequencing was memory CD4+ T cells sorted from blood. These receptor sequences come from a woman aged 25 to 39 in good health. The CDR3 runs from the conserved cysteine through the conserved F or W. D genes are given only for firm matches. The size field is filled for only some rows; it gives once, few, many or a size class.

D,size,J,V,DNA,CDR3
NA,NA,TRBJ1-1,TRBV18,TGTGCCAGCTCACCAGCCAGGGGAAATGGTCTAGACACTGAAGCTTTCTTT,CASSPARGNGLDTEAFF
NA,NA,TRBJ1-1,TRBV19,TGTGCCAGTAAATCACTGATGAACACTGAAGCTTTCTTT,CASKSLMNTEAFF
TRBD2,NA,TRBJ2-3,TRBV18,TGTGCCAGCTCACCGCCGGGACTAGCGGGAGAGGGCCCCCATACGCAGTATTTT,CASSPPGLAGEGPHTQYF
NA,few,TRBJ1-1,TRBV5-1,TGCGCCAGCAGCTTGGTAGCTCAGAACACTGAAGCTTTCTTT,CASSLVAQNTEAFF
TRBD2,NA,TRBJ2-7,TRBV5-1,TGCGCCAGCAGCTTGGGTAGCGGGAAGAGCTCCTACGAGCAGTACTTC,CASSLGSGKSSYEQYF
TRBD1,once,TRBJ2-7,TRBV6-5,TGTGCCAGCAGCAGACTTGGACAGGCCTACGAGCAGTACTTC,CASSRLGQAYEQYF
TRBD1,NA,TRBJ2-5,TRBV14,TGTGCCAGCAGCCTACAGGGGGGAGAGACCCAGTACTTC,CASSLQGGETQYF
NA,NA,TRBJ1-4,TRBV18,TGTGCCAGCTCACCCGCCCTACTTGGGGCGCGTGGTGAAAAACTGTTTTTT,CASSPALLGARGEKLFF
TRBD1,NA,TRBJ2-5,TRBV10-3,TGTGCCATCAGTGCAGACAGGGGGCTGAGCGAGACCCAGTACTTC,CAISADRGLSETQYF
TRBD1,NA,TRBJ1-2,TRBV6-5,TGTGCCAGCGGGAGGGGGCTAAACTATGGCTACACCTTC,CASGRGLNYGYTF
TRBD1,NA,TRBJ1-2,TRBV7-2,TGTGCCAGCAGGGGACAGGGTATTAGTTATGGCTACACCTTC,CASRGQGISYGYTF
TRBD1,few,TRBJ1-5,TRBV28,TGTGCCAGCAGTTTAGCCCAGGGGGGCCAGCCCCAGCATTTT,CASSLAQGGQPQHF
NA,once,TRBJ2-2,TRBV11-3,TGTGCCAGCAGCTCCCTGCAAGGGAAGAACACCGGGGAGCTGTTTTTT,CASSSLQGKNTGELFF
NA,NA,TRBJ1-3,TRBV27,TGTGCCAGCAGTTTGGAGGCAGGGTTCGGCACCATATATTTT,CASSLEAGFGTIYF
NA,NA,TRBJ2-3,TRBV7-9,TGTGCCAGCAGCAAACCCGGCACAGATACGCAGTATTTT,CASSKPGTDTQYF
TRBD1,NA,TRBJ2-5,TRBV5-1,TGCGCCAGCAGCGCGACAGGGGCCAACCAAGAGACCCAGTACTTC,CASSATGANQETQYF
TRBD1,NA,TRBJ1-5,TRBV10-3,TGTGCCATCAGTAAGGACAGGGCCAGCAATCAGCCCCAGCATTTT,CAISKDRASNQPQHF
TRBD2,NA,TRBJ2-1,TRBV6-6,TGTGCCAGCAGTTATCCGCCGGGACTAGCGGGAGGCGAGCAGTTCTTC,CASSYPPGLAGGEQFF
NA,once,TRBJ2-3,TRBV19,TGTGCCAGTCATCTCTCGGGAGTCACAGATACGCAGTATTTT,CASHLSGVTDTQYF
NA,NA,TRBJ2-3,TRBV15,TGTGCCACCAGCCCGGTGGGGGGACGGGGAGATACGCAGTATTTT,CATSPVGGRGDTQYF
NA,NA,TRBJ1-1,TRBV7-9,TGTGCCAGCAGCTTAGGTGTGGGATCGGGTGAAGCTTTCTTT,CASSLGVGSGEAFF
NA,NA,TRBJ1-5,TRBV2,TGTGCCAGCAGAAAGGACGGAGACTATAGCAATCAGCCCCAGCATTTT,CASRKDGDYSNQPQHF
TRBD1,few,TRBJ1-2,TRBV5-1,TGCGCCAGCAGCGTCCGGACAGGGGGCTATGGCTACACCTTC,CASSVRTGGYGYTF
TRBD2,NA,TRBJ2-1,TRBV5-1,TGCGCCAGCAGCCGACTAGCGGGAACCAACAATGAGCAGTTCTTC,CASSRLAGTNNEQFF
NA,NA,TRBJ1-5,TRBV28,TGTGCCAGCAGTTTATTGGGACAAGCAAACAATCAGCCCCAGCATTTT,CASSLLGQANNQPQHF
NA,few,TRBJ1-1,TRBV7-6,TGTGCCAGCAGCCGGCGGATGAACACTGAAGCTTTCTTT,CASSRRMNTEAFF
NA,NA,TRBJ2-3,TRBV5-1,TGCGCCAGCAGCTCGGGCTTCGGCGGGAGCACAGATACGCAGTATTTT,CASSSGFGGSTDTQYF
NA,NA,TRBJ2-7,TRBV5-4,TGTGCCAGCAGCCATGCGACGGGGAGCTCCTACGAGCAGTACTTC,CASSHATGSSYEQYF
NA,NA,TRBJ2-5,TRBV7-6,TGTGCCAGCAGCTTAGGGGGGTCTGGGCAAGAGACCCAGTACTTC,CASSLGGSGQETQYF
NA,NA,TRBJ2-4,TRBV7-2,TGTGCCAGCACCTCGTTGGGGGGTAACATTCAGTACTTC,CASTSLGGNIQYF
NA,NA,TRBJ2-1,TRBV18,TGTGCCAGCTCACCAGCGGTCGCTAGCATGAATGAGCAGTTCTTC,CASSPAVASMNEQFF
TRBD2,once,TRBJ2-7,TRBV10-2,TGCGCCAGCTCATCGAGTAGCGGGGGAACCTACGAGCAGTACTTC,CASSSSSGGTYEQYF
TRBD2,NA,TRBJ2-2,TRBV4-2,TGTGCCAGCAGAGGAAGAATAGCGGGAGAAGAAGGTACCGGGGAGCTGTTTTTT,CASRGRIAGEEGTGELFF
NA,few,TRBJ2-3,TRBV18,TGTGCCAGCTCACCCAGCGCCGAAGATACGCAGTATTTT,CASSPSAEDTQYF
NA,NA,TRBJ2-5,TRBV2,TGTGCCAGCAGTGAGGAGGAGACCCAGTACTTC,CASSEEETQYF
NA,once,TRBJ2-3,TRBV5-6,TGTGCCAGCAGCTTGGAACGAGGGAACGACACAGATACGCAGTATTTT,CASSLERGNDTDTQYF
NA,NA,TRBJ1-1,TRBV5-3,TGTGCCAGAAGCGCTTGGGGGCCCGGGTTT,CARSAWGPGF
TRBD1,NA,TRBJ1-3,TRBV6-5,TGTGCCAGCAGTTCTGGGACAGTCTCTGGAAACACCATATATTTT,CASSSGTVSGNTIYF
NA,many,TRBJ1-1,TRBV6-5,TGTGCCAGCACCGTAATCAGTGGAGGAACTGAAGCTTTCTTT,CASTVISGGTEAFF